What follows are 10 T cell receptor beta chains derived from one specimen sequenced in a study of graft-versus-host responses after intestinal transplantation. These receptors' antigens are unknown. TCRdb's copy holds only in-frame clones and misses some; the assay was immunoSEQ multiplex PCR. Of roughly 100,000 clones in the sample, 85% to 95% were seen once. Source: unstimulated CD8+ T cells sorted from spleen or lymph node cells, taken before transplant. Receptors were obtained from a human donor who was the organ donor for an intestinal transplant.

The V gene is TRBV28, the J gene TRBJ2-1; the match to TRBD2 covers 9 bases. The CDR3 spans 14 residues. The germline V gene has CDR1 MDHEN and CDR2 SYDVKM. V shed 7 bases, J shed 4 bases, and the junction held 5 bases outside the gene matches. The CDR3 DNA reads TGTGCCAGCAAAATAGCGGGAGAATACAATGAGCAGTTCTTC. Amino acids: CASKIAGEYNEQFF.

The genes are TRBV7-8 and TRBJ2-7; no clear D gene. Trimming removed 5 bases at V and 2 bases at J, with 10 bases between. CDR1 and CDR2 (germline): SGHVS, FQNEAQ. The CDR3 loop spans 13 amino acids. In nucleotides, the CDR3 is TGTGCCAGCAGCACTCGGTCGGCCTACGAGCAGTACTTC. Encoded protein: CASSTRSAYEQYF.

CDR3 DNA: TGTGCCAGCAGCCCTGTGCAGGGGGTCCAGCCCCAGCATTTT. Translating gives CASSPVQGVQPQHF. The chain employs TRBV7-2 and TRBJ1-5; 7 bases are a match to TRBD1. After removal of 5 bases from V and 7 bases from J, the junction contained 8 bases not matched to a gene. The CDR3 sequence is 14 residues long. The germline V gene encodes CDR1 SGHTA and CDR2 FQGNSA.

About this clone itself: One end of the junction varies from germline; a read error may be responsible. The chain links TRBV27 to TRBJ2-7, with 12 bases lining up with TRBD2. Germline lookup yields CDR1 MNHEY and CDR2 SMNVEV (reference sequence). The CDR3 sequence is 10 residues long. The CDR3 DNA reads as TGTGCCAGCAGTGAACTAGCGGGAGGATTC. This translates into CASSELAGGF.

J is TRBJ2-1 and V is TRBV5-1; D is perhaps TRBD2 (7 bases). The CDR3 extends over 11 amino acids. V shed 4 bases and J shed 10 bases, with 9 bases lying between them. Germline assignment: CDR1 SGHRS and CDR2 YFSETQ. This CDR3 reads CASSEGGEQFF. Here the CDR3 DNA reads TGCGCCAGCAGCGAGGGGGGGGAGCAGTTCTTC.

The chain has TRBV12-5 and TRBJ1-2; 7 bases align to TRBD1. The CDR3 contains 12 residues. With V trimmed by 7 bases and J by 5 bases, 4 bases remained unmatched. Germline lookup yields CDR1 LGHNT and CDR2 FRNRAP. The chain's CDR3 is CASDETGYGYTF. In nucleotides, the CDR3 is TGTGCTAGTGACGAGACAGGGTATGGCTACACCTTC.

The CDR3 nucleotides are TGTGCCAGCAGCTTCAGCGGGGGGAGCACAGATACGCAGTATTTT. Translating it yields CASSFSGGSTDTQYF. This chain connects TRBV5-4 to TRBJ2-3, with TRBD2 matching over 9 bases. Germline loops: CDR1 SGHNT, CDR2 YYREEE (reference sequence). The CDR3 runs to 15 residues. V was pared by 2 bases and J by 0 bases, with 1 base of the junction left unmatched.

The genes are TRBV6-5 and TRBJ1-1; D unclear. This CDR3 has 14 amino acids. V was shortened by 3 bases and J by 3 bases, with 11 bases between the two germline ends. CDR1 and CDR2 from the germline V gene are MNHEY and SVGAGI. This chain's CDR3 is CASSYQLAHTEAFF. The DNA of the CDR3 is TGTGCCAGCAGTTATCAACTCGCCCACACTGAAGCTTTCTTT.

The V gene is TRBV7-9, the J gene TRBJ2-1; 8 bases line up with TRBD2. J lost 1 base, V lost 1 base, and 0 bases had no gene match. Germline CDR1 is SEHNR and CDR2 is FQNEAQ (reference sequence). CDR3 length: 15 amino acids. The CDR3 DNA sequence: TGTGCCAGCAGCTTAGGCGGGGGGTCCTACAATGAGCAGTTCTTC. Its translation is CASSLGGGSYNEQFF.

The chain employs TRBV7-6 and TRBJ2-3; maybe TRBD2 (6 bases). Germline lookup yields CDR1 SGHVS and CDR2 FNYEAQ. The V gene lost 5 bases and the J gene lost 1 base, with 13 bases spanning the gap. The CDR3 is made up of 15 amino acids. The chain's CDR3 is CASSLLAVRTDTQYF. The CDR3 DNA is TGTGCCAGCAGCCTACTAGCAGTACGCACAGATACGCAGTATTTT.